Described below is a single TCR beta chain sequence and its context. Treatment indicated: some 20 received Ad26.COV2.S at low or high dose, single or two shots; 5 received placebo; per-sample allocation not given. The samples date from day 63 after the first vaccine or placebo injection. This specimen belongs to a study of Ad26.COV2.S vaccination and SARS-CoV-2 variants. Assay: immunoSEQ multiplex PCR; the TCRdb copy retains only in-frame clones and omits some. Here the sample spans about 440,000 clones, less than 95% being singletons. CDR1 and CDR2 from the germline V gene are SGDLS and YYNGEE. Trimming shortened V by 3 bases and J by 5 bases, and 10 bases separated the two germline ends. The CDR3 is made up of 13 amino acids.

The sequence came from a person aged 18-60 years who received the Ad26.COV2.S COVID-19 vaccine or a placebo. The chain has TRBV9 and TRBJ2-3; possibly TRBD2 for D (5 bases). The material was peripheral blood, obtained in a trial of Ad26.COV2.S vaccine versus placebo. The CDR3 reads CASSAQAGDTQYF. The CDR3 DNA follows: TGTGCCAGCAGCGCCCAGGCGGGAGATACGCAGTATTTT.